Each of the 28 T cell receptor beta chains below was sequenced from the same sample in a study of metastatic and nonmetastatic thyroid tumors. From the PCR reads, TCRdb re-called clones with MiXCR. Of tens of thousands of clones in the sample, around an eighth were seen once. Before thyroid surgery, none of the patients had received any treatment. The material sequenced was tumor tissue. Receptors originate from a female donor with papillary thyroid cancer or a benign thyroid nodule (not recorded which). Some clones in this sample may be carry-over from other donors' samples.

This clone was detected many times. The chain employs TRBV10-3 and TRBJ1-1; D call uncertain. The CDR3 runs to 16 residues. Germline assignment: CDR1 ENHRY and CDR2 SYGVKD. Trimming took 2 bases from V and 1 from J, leaving 14 bases between them. CDR3 DNA: TGTGCCATCAGTGAGGGAGTCCCCAAAGAGAACACTGAAGCTTTCTTT. This encodes CAISEGVPKENTEAFF.

This clone was counted ten times or more. The V call is TRBV12-3 or TRBV12-4, the J call TRBJ1-1, with 10 bases aligning to TRBD1. This CDR3 is built from 12 residues. V lost 3 bases and J lost 11; bases outside the gene matches: 3. The CDR3 region has the DNA TGTGCCAGCAGTTTCCGGACAGGGGGGGCTTTCTTT. Amino acid sequence: CASSFRTGGAFF.

The chain recombines TRBV19 with TRBJ1-1; D not resolved. Germline V gene lookup returns CDR1 LNHDA and CDR2 SQIVND (reference sequence). With 9 bases removed from V and 3 bases from J, the gap between germline ends came to 14 bases. The CDR3 has 13 amino acids. CDR3 residues: CASSSYTDTEAFF. The CDR3 DNA is TGTGCCAGCAGCTCGTACACCGACACTGAAGCTTTCTTT.

In its sample, this clone was seen many times. The chain carries TRBV4-1 and TRBJ1-2; D gene uncertain. Germline V gene sequence: CDR1 MGHRA, CDR2 YSYEKL. This CDR3 comprises 15 residues. V lost 4 bases to trimming and J lost 4 bases, with 16 bases between them. This CDR3 is CASSPRTELLYGYTF. DNA of the CDR3: TGCGCCAGCAGCCCCCGGACGGAGCTACTCTATGGCTACACCTTC.

This clone occurred many times. The chain links TRBV20-1 to TRBJ1-5, with TRBD1 as a possible D gene (5 bases). The CDR3 is 14 amino acids. Germline CDR1 and CDR2: DFQATT and SNEGSKA (reference sequence). V gave up 5 bases and J gave up 0 bases, with 11 bases separating them. CDR3 region: CSAGTGASNQPQHF. The CDR3 nucleotides read TGCAGTGCTGGGACCGGGGCTAGCAATCAGCCCCAGCATTTT.

This clone has a handful of counts. The sample contains more than one DNA sequence encoding this CDR3. The V and J genes are TRBV6-1 and TRBJ2-1; 7 bases fit TRBD2. The CDR3 extends over 14 amino acids. CDR1 is MNHNS and CDR2 is SASEGT in the germline V gene. Losses at the gene ends were 6 bases for V and 10 bases for J; bases not matched to a gene: 12. CDR3 region: CASRPLASGGEQFF. In DNA form, the CDR3 reads TGTGCCAGCAGACCTCTAGCGTCCGGGGGGGAGCAGTTCTTC.

Regarding this clone: A much larger clonotype is one base distant, so this may be a read error. The sample has other DNA sequences that encode this CDR3 too. The V and J genes are TRBV24-1 and TRBJ2-1; TRBD2 matches 8 bases. V was pared by 1 base and J by 2 bases, with 6 bases of the junction left unmatched. The germline V gene has CDR1 KGHDR and CDR2 SFDVKD. The CDR3 extends over 17 amino acids. CDR3 sequence: CATSDFNAGGAYNEQFF. Written as DNA, the CDR3 is TGTGCCACCAGTGATTTTAACGCGGGAGGTGCCTACAATGAGCAGTTCTTC.

The chain joins TRBV20-1 to TRBJ2-1, with D perhaps matching TRBD2 (5 bases). CDR3 size: 16 residues. Deletions cut 0 bases from V and 0 bases from J, with 12 bases between. The germline gives CDR1 DFQATT, CDR2 SNEGSKA (reference sequence). The CDR3 loop reads CSARDADSSSYNEQFF. CDR3 nucleotides: TGCAGTGCTAGAGACGCGGACTCGAGCTCCTACAATGAGCAGTTCTTC.

On this clone itself: This may be a read error: a much more frequent sequence differs by one nucleotide. This sample also contains other DNA sequences that code for the same CDR3. The V call is TRBV20-1, the J call TRBJ2-3; 10 bases line up with TRBD2. V dropped 6 bases and J dropped 9; count of bases not matched to a gene: 12. Germline CDR1 and CDR2: DFQATT and SNEGSKA (reference sequence). There are 14 residues in the CDR3. For the CDR3, the DNA is TGCAGTGCCCTGGCTAGCGGGAGAGGAGACACGCAGTATTTT. Translated, it gives CSALASGRGDTQYF.

This clone was detected many times. The gene calls are TRBV5-1 and TRBJ1-2, with D uncertain. Trimming stripped 5 bases from V and 3 bases from J, with 11 bases between. The CDR3 is 13 residues long. In germline, CDR1 is SGHRS, CDR2 YFSETQ. This CDR3 is CASSSPKDYGYTF. The CDR3 coding sequence is TGCGCCAGCAGTAGTCCCAAGGACTATGGCTACACCTTC.

This clone showed up many times. The gene calls are TRBV6-5 and TRBJ2-5, with D uncertain. V was cut by 3 bases and J by 1 base, with 9 bases left in between. There are 14 residues in the CDR3. Germline CDR1 and CDR2: MNHEY and SVGAGI. For the CDR3, the DNA is TGTGCCAGCAGTTATCAGGCGGTCCAAGAGACCCAGTACTTC. Translated: CASSYQAVQETQYF.

This clone was detected many times. Other nucleotide sequences in the sample specify the same CDR3. The rearrangement links TRBV20-1 to TRBJ2-7, with D possibly being TRBD1 (5 bases). The CDR3 contains 15 residues. V shed 5 bases and J shed 4 bases, with 21 bases lying between them. CDR1 and CDR2 from the germline V gene are DFQATT and SNEGSKA (reference sequence). In DNA form, the CDR3 reads TGCAGTGCTGGCGCCCCAGGTGGCAGGGAATACGAGCAGTACTTC. Translation gives CSAGAPGGREYEQYF.

This clone was counted only a few times. The V call is TRBV3-1, the J call TRBJ2-7; D unresolved. This CDR3 region has 12 residues. Germline V gene data show CDR1 as LGHDT and CDR2 as YNNKEL (reference sequence). Trimming shortened V by 5 bases and J by 3 bases, and 8 bases separated the two germline ends. CDR3: CASSGGGYEQYF. CDR3 bases: TGTGCCAGCAGCGGCGGTGGCTACGAGCAGTACTTC.

There are many counts of this clone. The same CDR3 arises from other DNA sequences in this sample as well. The chain uses TRBV19 and TRBJ1-1; a weak D match, TRBD1 (5 bases). Trimming took 10 bases from V and 5 from J, leaving 23 bases between them. This CDR3 comprises 15 residues. Germline V gene data show CDR1 as LNHDA and CDR2 as SQIVND (reference sequence). The CDR3 spells CATNRVGSKGTEAFF. The CDR3 nucleotides are TGTGCCACCAACCGGGTCGGGTCTAAGGGGACTGAAGCTTTCTTT.

This clone was found many times. V gene TRBV6-1 combines with J gene TRBJ1-1; perhaps TRBD1 as D (6 bases). The CDR3 runs 13 residues. V lost 3 bases and J 3 bases, leaving 8 bases between the germline ends. The germline gives CDR1 MNHNS, CDR2 SASEGT. The CDR3 sequence: CASSDQGHTEAFF. CDR3 nucleotide sequence: TGTGCCAGCAGTGACCAGGGGCACACTGAAGCTTTCTTT.

Worth noting for this clone: Being one base from a much bigger clone, this may be a read error. Other DNA sequences within the sample encode an identical CDR3. The rearrangement links TRBV5-6 to TRBJ2-1, with D unclear. The V end was cut by 2 bases, the J end by 7 bases, with 16 bases between. The CDR3 totals 15 residues. Germline V lookup: CDR1 SGHDT, CDR2 YYEEEE. CDR3 DNA: TGTGCCAGCAGCTTTAACAGCTTACGGTGGAATGAGCAGTTCTTC. This translates into CASSFNSLRWNEQFF.

This CDR3 is CSGRTGFVVNTQYF. Written as DNA, the CDR3 is TGCAGCGGCCGCACAGGGTTCGTGGTAAATACGCAGTATTTT. The V gene is TRBV29-1, the J gene TRBJ2-3, with a tentative D call TRBD1 (6 bases). The CDR3 contains 14 residues. The V gene lost 7 bases and the J gene lost 7 bases, with 21 bases spanning the gap. Germline CDR1 and CDR2: SQVTM and ANQGSEA.

This chain connects TRBV11-2 to TRBJ1-3; maybe TRBD1 (6 bases). The CDR3 loop spans 14 amino acids. Trimming stripped 3 bases from V and 4 bases from J, with 10 bases between. Germline V gene sequence: CDR1 SGHAT, CDR2 FQNNGV. CDR3 nucleotides: TGTGCCAGCAGCTTTTGGGGGACAGGAAACACCATATATTTT. Amino acid sequence: CASSFWGTGNTIYF. The entire variable domain, with the rest obtained from reference TRBV11-2 and TRBJ1-3, is as follows: EAGVAQSPRYKIIEKRQSVAFWCNPISGHATLYWYQQILGQGPKLLIQFQNNGVVDDSQLPKDRFSAERLKGVDSTLKIQPAKLEDSAVYLCASSFWGTGNTIYFGEGSWLTVV.

This clone was found a few times. Given a much more abundant clone one base away, this may be a read error. The chain is built from TRBV5-1 and TRBJ2-5; the D gene is possibly TRBD1 (6 bases). The CDR3 is made up of 13 amino acids. CDR1 is SGHRS, CDR2 YFSETQ, per germline. Trimming left V 3 bases short and J 3 bases short, with 9 bases between. The CDR3 region has the DNA TGCGCCAGCAGCTGGGGGCTGGAAGAGACCCAGTACTTC. The encoded protein is CASSWGLEETQYF.

This clone is categorized as medium-sized. J is TRBJ1-2 and V is TRBV5-1; possibly TRBD1 for D (6 bases). From germline, CDR1 is SGHRS and CDR2 YFSETQ. V lost 4 bases and J lost 2, with 12 bases in between. The length of the CDR3 is 14 residues. The CDR3 here is CASSPTGANYGYTF. The CDR3 bases are TGCGCCAGCAGCCCGACGGGGGCGAACTATGGCTACACCTTC.

This clone came up a few times. This chain joins TRBV6-5 and TRBJ2-7; 9 bases agree with TRBD1. Germline-derived CDR1 and CDR2 are MNHEY and SVGAGI. This CDR3 has 13 residues. Trimming cost V 4 bases and J 7 bases; bases outside gene matches: 5. CDR3 loop: CASSSQGAGEQYF. The CDR3 coding sequence is TGTGCCAGCAGTTCACAGGGGGCGGGAGAGCAGTACTTC.

In this sample, this clone turned up many times. This rearrangement joins TRBV4-1 to TRBJ1-5; D might be TRBD1 (5 bases). The CDR3 has 15 amino acids. Trimming removed 6 bases at V and 1 base at J, with 13 bases between. From germline, CDR1 is MGHRA and CDR2 YSYEKL. The CDR3 loop reads CASRKLWTSNQPQHF. CDR3 nucleotide sequence: TGCGCCAGCAGAAAACTCTGGACAAGCAATCAGCCCCAGCATTTT.

This clone was seen more than once but under ten times. A much bigger clone sits one base away, suggesting this may be a read error. The same CDR3 can be traced to other DNA sequences in this sample. The chain has TRBV6-4 and TRBJ2-1; D not certain. The CDR3 is made up of 17 amino acids. The germline V gene has CDR1 MRHNA and CDR2 SNTAGT. Trimming left V 8 bases short and J 2 bases short, with 22 bases between. The CDR3 protein is CASRVVTSTGPYNEQFF. CDR3 sequence (DNA): TGTGCCAGCCGAGTGGTCACCTCAACGGGTCCCTACAATGAGCAGTTCTTC.

The V gene is TRBV6-1, the J gene TRBJ2-3; TRBD2 agrees at 10 bases. CDR3 size: 18 residues. Germline CDR1 reads MNHNS; CDR2 reads SASEGT. J lost 4 bases, V lost 7 bases, and 17 bases had no gene match. CDR3 DNA: TGTGCCAGCACCCCATTGTCTAGCGGGAGAAGTGGGCCAGATACGCAGTATTTT. It encodes CASTPLSSGRSGPDTQYF.

This clone was counted a few times. A much bigger clone sits one base away, suggesting this may be a read error. The same CDR3 arises from other DNA sequences in this sample as well. The V gene is TRBV6-2 or TRBV6-3, the J gene TRBJ2-2; 8 nucleotides line up with TRBD1. The CDR3 runs to 15 residues. CDR1 and CDR2 from the germline V gene are MNHEY and SVGEGT. The CDR3 nucleotides read TGTGCCAGCATCCCCAGGGGGCGGACCACCGGTGAGCTGTTTTTT. This gives the protein CASIPRGRTTGELFF.

This clone was observed a few times. The V call is TRBV4-1, the J call TRBJ2-3; D unclear. Trimming shortened V by 1 base and J by 0 bases, and 8 bases separated the two germline ends. This CDR3 is built from 15 residues. Germline V CDR1 and CDR2: MGHRA, YSYEKL. CDR3 loop: CASSQAATSTDTQYF. In DNA form, the CDR3 reads TGCGCCAGCAGCCAAGCTGCAACTAGCACAGATACGCAGTATTTT.

This clone was seen a handful of times. The gene calls are TRBV6-2 or TRBV6-3 and TRBJ2-3; the D is unclear. The CDR3 totals 14 residues. The germline V gene encodes CDR1 MNHEY and CDR2 SVGEGT. Trimming cost V 6 bases and J 2 bases, with 12 bases left between them. In DNA, the CDR3 is TGTGCCAGCAGCTCTACAAGACTCACAGATACGCAGTATTTT. Protein product: CASSSTRLTDTQYF.

About this clone itself: It may be a read error: a sequence one base away is much more abundant. This rearrangement joins TRBV19 to TRBJ1-4, with a tentative D call TRBD1 (5 bases). Trimming took off 3 bases at V and 8 bases at J, with 19 bases between the two ends. The length of the CDR3 is 16 residues. Germline V gene sequence: CDR1 LNHDA, CDR2 SQIVND (reference sequence). The CDR3 nucleotides are TGTGCCAGTAGTATCGGACAAGCCGGCTCACGCGAAAAACTGTTTTTT. It translates to CASSIGQAGSREKLFF.